Described below is a single TCR beta chain sequence and its context. Antigen specificity is unknown. Amplification used 60 Vbeta primers and 13 Jbeta primers. Assay used: immunoSEQ multiplex PCR; TCRdb lists only in-frame clones, some missing. The sample includes roughly 110,000 clones, around three quarters of them seen just once. The donors comprised healthy bone marrow donors. These data come from a study of cytomegalovirus exposure and HLA in healthy donors. Study background: An analysis done earlier identified 100 million to 140 million unique TCR beta sequences from about 179 million T cells.

Study-wide results and limits: With high specificity and sensitivity, the classifier reportedly diagnosed cytomegalovirus status. Researchers reported in a later analysis that a missense DCLRE1C variant was tied to TCR beta V- and J-gene trimming.

The sequence came from a boy aged 10-17 years in good health and CMV-seronegative. Source material: PBMCs.

The CDR3 is CASRTAVTNTEAFF. As DNA, the CDR3 is TGCGCCAGCAGGACAGCCGTCACGAACACTGAAGCTTTCTTT. The J gene is TRBJ1-1, the V gene TRBV5-1; a weak D match, TRBD1 (5 bases). CDR1 is SGHRS, CDR2 YFSETQ, per germline. V lost 5 bases and J 1 base, leaving 12 bases between the germline ends. The CDR3 is 14 residues long.